This T cell receptor beta chain was identified in a study of naive and memory T cell subsets. This clonotype has just a few counts. Its antigen remains unknown. Study-wide results and limits: Possibly reflecting memory cells re-expressing CD45RA, a few larger clonotypes occurred in naive repertoires, especially CD8.

The beta constant-region primer was an equimolar mix of two oligonucleotides covering TRBC1 and TRBC2. Four rounds of PCR amplified the ligated cDNA using nested alpha and beta constant-region primers plus SP2. The cDNA 3' end received a ligated single-stranded oligonucleotide carrying the SP2 primer and a 12-nucleotide UMI. One entry per CDR3 protein results from TCRdb running MiXCR on the UMI-ligation and nested PCR reads. Among fewer than 150,000 distinct CDR3 sequences listed, approximately 18% were seen once. V lost 3 bases to trimming and J lost 3 bases, with 15 bases between them. This CDR3 comprises 16 residues. Looked up from germline, CDR1 is SGHTA and CDR2 is FQGNSA. Four subsets defined by CD45RA and CD27 were sorted after CD3, CD4, CD8 and live/dead staining.

The chain combines TRBV7-2 with TRBJ2-1, with D tentatively TRBD1 (6 bases). This TCR was sampled from a human donor in good health. The sequencing input was naive CD8+ T cells from blood. CDR3 sequence (DNA): TGTGCCAGCAGCTTTAGAGGACAGACTTACTACAATGAGCAGTTCTTC. Amino acid sequence: CASSFRGQTYYNEQFF.